Listed below are T cell receptor beta chains from one sample, sequenced in a study of HIV-infected patients and healthy controls. TCRdb re-called the 5' RACE reads with MiXCR, one entry per CDR3 protein. The profile shows 60,000 to 70,000 distinct CDR3 sequences, 15% to 20% of them singletons. Sequenced sample: CD4+ T cells from blood. These receptors were obtained from a human donor in good health. Both conserved end residues are part of each CDR3. D genes are given only for firm matches. Rows give clone size only sometimes, using once, few, many, or a class for an expanded clone.

clone size | J gene | V gene | D gene | CDR3 DNA | CDR3 protein
NA | TRBJ1-5 | TRBV19 | TRBD1 | TGTGCCAGTAGTTCCCCCGGGACAGGGGGCAGGAATCAGCCCCAGCATTTT | CASSSPGTGGRNQPQHF
NA | TRBJ2-2 | TRBV2 | TRBD1 | TGTGCCAGCAGTGGGACAGGGAGGAACACCGGGGAGCTGTTTTTT | CASSGTGRNTGELFF
NA | TRBJ2-1 | TRBV20-1 | TRBD2 | TGCAGTGCTAGAGATCCTAGCGGGGTTGGCAATGAGCAGTTCTTC | CSARDPSGVGNEQFF
few | TRBJ2-7 | TRBV19 | NA | TGTGCCAGTAGCTCCGGACGGAGAAGCTCCTACGAGCAGTACTTC | CASSSGRRSSYEQYF
many | TRBJ2-7 | TRBV28 | NA | TGTGCCAGCAGTTCTGAGTACGAGCAGTACTTC | CASSSEYEQYF
many | TRBJ2-7 | TRBV6-5 | NA | TGTGCCAGCAGTTACTCACTGGACCGTTGGTACGAGCAGTACTTC | CASSYSLDRWYEQYF
NA | TRBJ2-1 | TRBV6-2/TRBV6-3 | NA | TGTGCCAGCAGTTACTCTGGCGCCAATGAGCAGTTCTTC | CASSYSGANEQFF
many | TRBJ2-7 | TRBV4-1 | NA | TGCGCCAGCAGCCAACTGGCCCTCTCCTACGAGCAGTACTTC | CASSQLALSYEQYF
many | TRBJ2-6 | TRBV5-1 | NA | TGCGCCAGCAGCTCGTACGGACAGCAGCTCTCTGGGGCCAACGTCCTGACTTTC | CASSSYGQQLSGANVLTF
many | TRBJ2-5 | TRBV14 | NA | TGTGCCAGCAGCCTTAACGTAGCGGAGACCCAGTACTTC | CASSLNVAETQYF
NA | TRBJ2-7 | TRBV7-8 | TRBD2 | TGTGCCAGCAGCTTACTTAGTCCGGGACTAGTCTCTAAGGACGAGCAGTACTTC | CASSLLSPGLVSKDEQYF
many | TRBJ1-5 | TRBV7-8 | NA | TGTGCCAGCAGCTCCGATAGCAATCAGCCCCAGCATTTT | CASSSDSNQPQHF
few | TRBJ2-7 | TRBV27 | TRBD2 | TGTGCCAGCATGAGAGTCTGGGGGGGAGCTAGGTACGAGCAGTACTTC | CASMRVWGGARYEQYF
NA | TRBJ1-4 | TRBV7-9 | NA | TGTGCCAGCAGCTTAGAGGAGGGGATTACTAATGAAAAACTGTTTTTT | CASSLEEGITNEKLFF